Presented here are 23 T cell receptor beta chains from one specimen sequenced in a study of blood T cell repertoires in COVID-19 (dated by TCRdb to the early 2020s). Libraries were made using the immunoSEQ multiplex PCR assay. The table was pulled from immuneACCESS by TCRdb, which kept in-frame rearrangements only. Such tables lose some clones; where checked, under half of the loss comes from unresolved V genes, and the rest has no known cause. This sample has 150,000 to 200,000 clones in its table, and around 90% of those were observed once. The ten top clones hold about 2.5% of the sample. Sequencing was done on a sample of peripheral blood. Every receptor here comes from a middle-aged man with active or convalescent COVID-19.

V gene TRBV11-3 combines with J gene TRBJ2-1; TRBD2 aligns across 7 bases. The CDR3 loop spans 15 amino acids. Germline CDR1 and CDR2: SGHNT and YENEEA. The V gene end was trimmed by 1 base and the J gene end by 6 bases; junction bases not matched to a gene: 6. The CDR3 coding sequence is TGTGCCAGCAGCTTAGGTTGGACTAGTTCCAATGAGCAGTTCTTC. This gives the protein CASSLGWTSSNEQFF. Filled out from reference TRBV11-3 and TRBJ2-1, the complete variable domain reads EAGVVQSPRYKIIEKKQPVAFWCNPISGHNTLYWYLQNLGQGPELLIRYENEEAVDDSQLPKDRFSAERLKGVDSTLKIQPAELGDSAVYLCASSLGWTSSNEQFFGPGTRLTVL.

The chain is built from TRBV7-8 and TRBJ1-1; 9 bases are shared with TRBD1. CDR3 length equals 13 residues. Germline-derived CDR1 and CDR2 are SGHVS and FQNEAQ. V was pared by 3 bases and J by 10 bases, with 6 bases of the junction left unmatched. The CDR3, as DNA: TGTGCCAGCAGCTTGGGGGACAGGGAAAGAGCTTTCTTT. Residues: CASSLGDRERAFF.

This chain uses TRBV5-1 with TRBJ2-1; 7 bases fit TRBD2. V lost 5 bases and J lost 10; bases outside the gene matches: 12. This CDR3 is 14 amino acids long. Germline V gene lookup returns CDR1 SGHRS and CDR2 YFSETQ. The CDR3 DNA sequence: TGCGCCAGCAGACCTATCGTTCAGGGAGGGGAGCAGTTCTTC. It codes for CASRPIVQGGEQFF.

This clone was observed a few times. J is TRBJ1-4 and V is TRBV7-3; 7 bases match TRBD1. V shed 5 bases and J 8 bases; nucleotides not matched to a gene: 5. There are 13 residues in the CDR3. Germline V gene lookup returns CDR1 SGHTA and CDR2 FQGTGA. The CDR3 spells CASSQGGGEKLFF. The CDR3 region has the DNA TGTGCCAGCAGCCAAGGGGGCGGGGAAAAACTGTTTTTT.

This chain connects TRBV5-1 to TRBJ2-7, with 13 bases fitting TRBD2. V dropped 6 bases and J dropped 5; count of bases not matched to a gene: 8. From germline, CDR1 is SGHRS and CDR2 YFSETQ. The CDR3 consists of 15 residues. DNA of the CDR3: TGCGCCAGCACGATCTCCGGGACTAGCGGGGACGAGCAGTACTTC. Translation gives CASTISGTSGDEQYF.

CDR3 nucleotide sequence: TGCGCCAGCAGTGAGATTGAGAACTACGAGCAGTACTTC. Translated: CASSEIENYEQYF. V is TRBV10-2 and J is TRBJ2-7; D call uncertain. The CDR3 spans 13 residues. The V end was cut by 2 bases, the J end by 3 bases, with 8 bases between. CDR1 is WSHSY, CDR2 SAAADI, per germline.

V gene TRBV9 combines with J gene TRBJ2-1, with TRBD2 matching 8 bases. V shed 0 bases, J shed 8 bases, and the junction held 7 bases outside the gene matches. The germline CDR1 and CDR2 sequences are SGDLS and YYNGEE. The CDR3 loop spans 15 amino acids. Here the CDR3 DNA reads TGTGCCAGCAGCGTAGTGTTAGCGGGGTTGGATGAGCAGTTCTTC. Protein product: CASSVVLAGLDEQFF.

This chain joins TRBV25-1 and TRBJ1-1; 7 nucleotides match TRBD1. Germline assignment: CDR1 MGHDK and CDR2 SYGVNS. The CDR3 spans 15 residues. J lost 4 bases, V lost 6 bases, and 11 bases had no gene match. The CDR3 loop reads CASRHRGILGTEAFF. The CDR3 nucleotides read TGTGCCAGCAGGCACAGGGGAATATTAGGCACTGAAGCTTTCTTT. Drawing the rest from reference TRBV25-1 and TRBJ1-1, the complete variable domain is EADIYQTPRYLVIGTGKKITLECSQTMGHDKMYWYQQDPGMELHLIHYSYGVNSTEKGDLSSESTVSRIRTEHFPLTLESARPSHTSQYLCASRHRGILGTEAFFGQGTRLTVV.

CDR3 DNA: TGCAGTGCGGGGGCCAATGAGCAGTTCTTC. Protein product: CSAGANEQFF. The rearrangement joins TRBV20-1 to TRBJ2-1, with D perhaps TRBD1 (6 bases). The CDR3 has 10 amino acids. V dropped 6 bases and J dropped 6 bases, with 6 bases sitting between them. In germline, CDR1 is DFQATT, CDR2 SNEGSKA (reference sequence).

The chain recombines TRBV20-1 with TRBJ1-1; a weak D match, TRBD1 (5 bases). Trimming removed 3 bases at V and 1 base at J, with 9 bases between. This CDR3 has 13 residues. CDR1 is DFQATT, CDR2 SNEGSKA, per germline (reference sequence). The CDR3 spells CSASRQPNTEAFF. DNA of the CDR3: TGCAGTGCTAGTCGACAGCCGAACACTGAAGCTTTCTTT.

The genes are TRBV27 and TRBJ2-2, with TRBD1 identical over 7 bases. V lost 6 bases, J lost 3 bases, and 4 bases stayed unmatched. The CDR3 length is 14 residues. Germline V gene data show CDR1 as MNHEY and CDR2 as SMNVEV (reference sequence). CDR3 residues: CASRRDSHTGELFF. The DNA for the CDR3 is TGTGCCAGCAGAAGGGACAGCCACACCGGGGAGCTGTTTTTT.

The chain uses TRBV11-2 and TRBJ1-6, with D tentatively TRBD1 (6 bases). This CDR3 contains 15 residues. Trimming removed 4 bases at V and 7 bases at J, with 14 bases between. Germline V gene data show CDR1 as SGHAT and CDR2 as FQNNGV. Here the CDR3 DNA reads TGTGCCAGCAGCTCGTTGACAGGACTCAATTCACCCCTCCACTTT. Amino acids: CASSSLTGLNSPLHF. The full variable domain, in which reference TRBV11-2 and TRBJ1-6 provide the parts outside the CDR3, is EAGVAQSPRYKIIEKRQSVAFWCNPISGHATLYWYQQILGQGPKLLIQFQNNGVVDDSQLPKDRFSAERLKGVDSTLKIQPAKLEDSAVYLCASSSLTGLNSPLHFGNGTRLTVT.

The chain uses TRBV7-9 and TRBJ2-1; D unresolved. This CDR3 has 12 amino acids. With 1 base removed from V and 9 bases from J, the gap between germline ends came to 7 bases. Germline V gene lookup returns CDR1 SEHNR and CDR2 FQNEAQ (reference sequence). The CDR3 sequence: CASSLGRGEQFF. DNA for the CDR3: TGTGCCAGCAGCTTAGGGCGAGGTGAGCAGTTCTTC.

V is TRBV3-1 (or the pseudogene TRBV3-2) and J is TRBJ2-5; the match to TRBD2 covers 10 bases. The CDR3 length is 19 residues. Trimming at V came to 0 bases and at J to 0 bases, leaving 10 bases not matched to a gene. Germline values: CDR1 LGHDT, CDR2 YNNKEL (reference sequence). For the CDR3, the DNA is TGTGCCAGCAGCCAAGAGGGGTCTTATAGCGGGGGGTACCAAGAGACCCAGTACTTC. Translated, it gives CASSQEGSYSGGYQETQYF.

The sample holds one count of this clone. The chain is built from TRBV4-2 and TRBJ1-1, with 10 bases lining up with TRBD1. The CDR3 extends over 16 amino acids. V lost 3 bases to trimming and J lost 3 bases; unmatched junction nucleotides: 7. CDR1 is LGHNA and CDR2 is YNFKEQ in the germline V gene. CDR3 DNA: TGTGCCAGCAGCCATTTGACAGGGGGCAAGGACACTGAAGCTTTCTTT. This sequence encodes CASSHLTGGKDTEAFF.

J is TRBJ2-5 and V is TRBV28, with D uncertain. The CDR3 totals 11 residues. The V end lost 3 bases, the J end lost 4 bases, and 3 bases lay between the germline ends. The germline V gene has CDR1 MDHEN and CDR2 SYDVKM. CDR3 amino acids: CASSFRETQYF. CDR3 sequence (DNA): TGTGCCAGCAGTTTTAGAGAGACCCAGTACTTC. The whole variable domain, remainder taken from reference TRBV28 and TRBJ2-5, is DVKVTQSSRYLVKRTGEKVFLECVQDMDHENMFWYRQDPGLGLRLIYFSYDVKMKEKGDIPEGYSVSREKKERFSLILESASTNQTSMYLCASSFRETQYFGPGTRLLVL.

The rearrangement joins TRBV11-3 to TRBJ1-1; D is uncertain. CDR1 and CDR2 from the germline V gene are SGHNT and YENEEA. Trimming left V 8 bases short and J 6 bases short, with 13 bases between. The CDR3 covers 12 residues. The CDR3 loop is CASGKEDAEAFF. The CDR3 coding sequence is TGTGCCAGCGGAAAGGAGGACGCTGAAGCTTTCTTT.

This clone has just one count. The chain has TRBV7-3 and TRBJ1-6; no clear D. CDR3 length equals 16 residues. V was cut by 4 bases and J by 6 bases, with 16 bases left in between. The germline gives CDR1 SGHTA, CDR2 FQGTGA. The CDR3 DNA sequence: TGTGCCAGCAGCTCGGCCGGGAGCTTTATTAATTCACCCCTCCACTTT. As protein: CASSSAGSFINSPLHF.

The V gene is TRBV11-3, the J gene TRBJ2-2, with D possibly matching TRBD1 (6 bases). Trimming removed 3 bases from V and 5 bases from J, with 10 bases in between. The CDR3 is made up of 14 amino acids. The germline V gene has CDR1 SGHNT and CDR2 YENEEA. The CDR3 loop is CASSLGQGTGELFF. The CDR3 DNA reads as TGTGCCAGCAGCTTGGGTCAGGGGACCGGGGAGCTGTTTTTT.

This clone was found once. This chain uses TRBV12-3 or TRBV12-4 with TRBJ2-3; weak D call: TRBD2 (5 bases). Trimming shortened V by 8 bases and J by 5 bases, and 14 bases separated the two germline ends. CDR3 length equals 13 residues. Here the CDR3 DNA reads TGTGCCAGCGCCCCCCGGGGTGGAGATACGCAGTATTTT. Its translation: CASAPRGGDTQYF.

The rearrangement joins TRBV5-4 to TRBJ2-1; 8 bases match TRBD2. CDR3 length: 13 residues. Germline V CDR1 and CDR2: SGHNT, YYREEE (reference sequence). V was pared by 0 bases and J by 10 bases, with 3 bases of the junction left unmatched. The CDR3 is CASSLDPSGEQFF. The CDR3 DNA follows: TGTGCCAGCAGCTTGGATCCTAGCGGGGAGCAGTTCTTC.

The gene calls are TRBV30 and TRBJ1-1; no firm D call. This CDR3 region has 16 residues. V was pared by 3 bases and J by 0 bases, with 17 bases between. Looked up from germline, CDR1 is GTSNPN and CDR2 is SVGIG (reference sequence). The CDR3 reads CAWRFIGRALNTEAFF. CDR3 DNA: TGTGCCTGGAGATTTATCGGGCGGGCCTTGAACACTGAAGCTTTCTTT.

This clone was observed a single time. This sequence joins TRBV19 and TRBJ1-2, with 10 bases that match TRBD1. CDR1 is LNHDA, CDR2 SQIVND, per germline (reference sequence). The CDR3 sequence is 16 residues long. J lost 8 bases, V lost 5 bases, and 14 bases had no gene match. The CDR3 DNA reads as TGTGCCAGTAGTTACAGACCTGGACAGGGGGGAGGCGGCTACACCTTC. Translation gives CASSYRPGQGGGGYTF.